This T cell receptor beta chain derives from a study of T cells after yellow fever vaccination. In this sample, this clonotype turned up many times. What it binds is not known. TCRdb used MiXCR to reprocess the 5' RACE reads, holding one entry per CDR3 protein. The table lists around 230,000 distinct CDR3 sequences, approximately 6.8% of them singletons. This CDR3 has 11 amino acids. V shed 7 bases and J shed 6 bases, with 7 bases lying between them. Study-wide findings and caveats: Repertoires obtained by FACS sorting could include abundant clonotypes that entered as contaminants from the bulk population.

This TCR derives from a man between 25 and 39 years old who received the YFV17D yellow fever vaccine. The V call is TRBV12-3 or TRBV12-4, the J call TRBJ2-1; D unclear. The specimen comprised CD4+ T cells sorted from PBMCs, sampled on the day of the yellow fever booster vaccination. The CDR3 sequence: CASTRVNEQFF. The CDR3 region has the DNA TGTGCCAGCACACGAGTCAATGAGCAGTTCTTC.